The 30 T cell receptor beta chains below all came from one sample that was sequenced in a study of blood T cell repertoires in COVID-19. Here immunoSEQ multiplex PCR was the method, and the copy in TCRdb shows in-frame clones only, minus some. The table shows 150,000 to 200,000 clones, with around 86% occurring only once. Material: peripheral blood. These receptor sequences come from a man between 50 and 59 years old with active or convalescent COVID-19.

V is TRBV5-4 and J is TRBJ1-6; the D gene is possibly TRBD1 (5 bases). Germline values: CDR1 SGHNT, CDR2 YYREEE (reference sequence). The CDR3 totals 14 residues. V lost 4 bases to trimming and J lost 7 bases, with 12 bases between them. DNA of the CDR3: TGTGCCAGCAGCGGCAAGGCAGGGAATTCACCCCTCCACTTT. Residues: CASSGKAGNSPLHF.

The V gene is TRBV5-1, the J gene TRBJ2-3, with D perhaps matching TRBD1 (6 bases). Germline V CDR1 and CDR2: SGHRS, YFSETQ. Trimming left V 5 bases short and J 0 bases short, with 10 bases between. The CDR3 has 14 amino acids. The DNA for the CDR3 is TGCGCCAGCAGGAGGGACACAAGCACAGATACGCAGTATTTT. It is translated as CASRRDTSTDTQYF.

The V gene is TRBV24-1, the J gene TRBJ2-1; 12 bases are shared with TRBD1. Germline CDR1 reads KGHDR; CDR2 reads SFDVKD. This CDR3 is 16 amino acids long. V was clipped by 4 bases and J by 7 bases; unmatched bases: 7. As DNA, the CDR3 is TGTGCCACCAGTGACTCGGGACAGGGGGCGAGGAATGAGCAGTTCTTC. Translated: CATSDSGQGARNEQFF.

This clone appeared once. The CDR3 sequence: CASSEVEQAYGYTF. CDR3 nucleotides: TGTGCCAGCAGTGAAGTTGAACAGGCCTATGGCTACACCTTC. The V gene is TRBV2, the J gene TRBJ1-2, with a weak D call TRBD1 (5 bases). Germline V gives CDR1 SNHLY, CDR2 FYNNEI. Trimming took off 1 base at V and 4 bases at J, with 10 bases between the two ends. The CDR3 contains 14 residues.

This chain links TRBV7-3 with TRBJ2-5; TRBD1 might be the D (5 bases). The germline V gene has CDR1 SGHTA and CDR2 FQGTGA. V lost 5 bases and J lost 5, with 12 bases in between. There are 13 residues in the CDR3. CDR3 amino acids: CASSKGLGETQYF. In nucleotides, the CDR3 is TGTGCCAGCAGCAAGGGGCTAGGGGAGACCCAGTACTTC.

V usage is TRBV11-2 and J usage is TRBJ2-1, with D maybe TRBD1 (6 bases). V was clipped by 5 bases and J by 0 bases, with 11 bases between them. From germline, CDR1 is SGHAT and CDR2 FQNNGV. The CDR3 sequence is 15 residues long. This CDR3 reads CASSRQVSSYNEQFF. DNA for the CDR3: TGTGCCAGCAGCCGACAGGTCAGCTCCTACAATGAGCAGTTCTTC.

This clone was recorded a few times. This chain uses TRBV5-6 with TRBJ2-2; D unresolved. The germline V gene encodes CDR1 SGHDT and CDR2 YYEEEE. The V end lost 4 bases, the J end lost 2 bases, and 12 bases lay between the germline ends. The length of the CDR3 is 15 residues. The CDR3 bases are TGTGCCAGCAGCCCGACTGGGTATAACACCGGGGAGCTGTTTTTT. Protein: CASSPTGYNTGELFF. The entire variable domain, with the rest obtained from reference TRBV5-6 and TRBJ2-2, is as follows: DAGVTQSPTHLIKTRGQQVTLRCSPKSGHDTVSWYQQALGQGPQFIFQYYEEEERQRGNFPDRFSGHQFPNYSSELNVNALLLGDSALYLCASSPTGYNTGELFFGEGSRLTVL.

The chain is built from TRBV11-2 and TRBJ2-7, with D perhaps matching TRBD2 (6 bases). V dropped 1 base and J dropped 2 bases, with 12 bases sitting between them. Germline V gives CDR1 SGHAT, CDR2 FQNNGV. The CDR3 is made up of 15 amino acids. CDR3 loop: CASSLVWDLTYEQYF. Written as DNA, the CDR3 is TGTGCCAGCAGCTTAGTTTGGGACTTAACCTACGAGCAGTACTTC.

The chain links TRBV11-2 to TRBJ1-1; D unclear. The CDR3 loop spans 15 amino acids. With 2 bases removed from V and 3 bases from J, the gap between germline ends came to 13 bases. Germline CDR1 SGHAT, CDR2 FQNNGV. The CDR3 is CASSLTIFGDTEAFF. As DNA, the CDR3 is TGTGCCAGCAGCTTAACGATTTTTGGAGACACTGAAGCTTTCTTT.

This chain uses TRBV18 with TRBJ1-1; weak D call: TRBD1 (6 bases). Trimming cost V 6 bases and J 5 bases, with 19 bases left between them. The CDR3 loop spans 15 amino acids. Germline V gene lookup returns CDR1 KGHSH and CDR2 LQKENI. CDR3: CASSKLTGSETEAFF. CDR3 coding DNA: TGTGCCAGCTCGAAATTGACAGGATCGGAAACTGAAGCTTTCTTT.

The DNA of the CDR3 is TGTGCCAGCTTGATAGGGGGGGCAGATACGCAGTATTTT. Its translation: CASLIGGADTQYF. This chain connects TRBV12-3 or TRBV12-4 to TRBJ2-3; a possible D gene is TRBD2 (7 bases). This CDR3 has 13 amino acids. Trimming cost V 8 bases and J 4 bases, with 13 bases left between them.

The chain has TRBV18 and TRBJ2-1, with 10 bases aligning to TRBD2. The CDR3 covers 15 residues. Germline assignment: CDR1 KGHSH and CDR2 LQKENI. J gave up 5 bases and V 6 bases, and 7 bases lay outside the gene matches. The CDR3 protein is CASSLSGRADNEQFF. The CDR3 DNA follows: TGTGCCAGCTCTCTCAGCGGGAGGGCCGACAATGAGCAGTTCTTC.

The CDR3 protein is CASSGTGGGEKLFF. Here the CDR3 DNA reads TGTGCCAGCAGCGGGACAGGGGGCGGTGAAAAACTGTTTTTT. The rearrangement uses TRBV2 and TRBJ1-4; 12 bases agree with TRBD1. The germline V gene encodes CDR1 SNHLY and CDR2 FYNNEI. The CDR3 spans 14 residues. The trim removed 6 bases at V and 7 bases at J, leaving 3 bases unmatched. Complete variable domain (other parts from reference TRBV2 and TRBJ1-4): EPEVTQTPSHQVTQMGQEVILRCVPISNHLYFYWYRQILGQKVEFLVSFYNNEISEKSEIFDDQFSVERPDGSNFTLKIRSTKLEDSAMYFCASSGTGGGEKLFFGSGTQLSVL.

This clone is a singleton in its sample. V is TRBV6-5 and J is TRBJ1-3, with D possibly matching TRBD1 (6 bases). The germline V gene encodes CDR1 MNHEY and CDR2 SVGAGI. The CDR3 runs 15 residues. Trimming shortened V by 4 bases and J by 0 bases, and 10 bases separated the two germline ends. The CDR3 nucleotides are TGTGCCAGCAGTTTCCAGGGGTCCTCTGGAAACACCATATATTTT. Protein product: CASSFQGSSGNTIYF.

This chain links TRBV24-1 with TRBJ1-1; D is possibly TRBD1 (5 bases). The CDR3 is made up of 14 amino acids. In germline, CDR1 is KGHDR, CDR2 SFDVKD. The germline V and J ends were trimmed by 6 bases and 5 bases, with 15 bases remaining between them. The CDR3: CATSQGGWDTEAFF. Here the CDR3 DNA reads TGTGCCACCAGTCAGGGAGGGTGGGATACTGAAGCTTTCTTT.

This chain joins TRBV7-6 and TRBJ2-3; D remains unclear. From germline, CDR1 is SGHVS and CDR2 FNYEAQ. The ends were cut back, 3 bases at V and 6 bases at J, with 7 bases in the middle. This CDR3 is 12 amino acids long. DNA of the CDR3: TGTGCCAGCAGCTTCCTCAGGGATACGCAGTATTTT. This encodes CASSFLRDTQYF.

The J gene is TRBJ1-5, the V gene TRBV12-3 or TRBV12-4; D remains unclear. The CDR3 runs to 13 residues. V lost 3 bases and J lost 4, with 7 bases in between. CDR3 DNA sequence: TGTGCCAGCAGTTTCCAGATGAATCAGCCCCAGCATTTT. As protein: CASSFQMNQPQHF.

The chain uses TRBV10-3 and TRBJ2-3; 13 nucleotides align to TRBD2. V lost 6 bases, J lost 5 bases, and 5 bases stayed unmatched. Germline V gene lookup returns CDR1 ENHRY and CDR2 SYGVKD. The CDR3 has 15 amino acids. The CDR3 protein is CAISGLAGVIDTQYF. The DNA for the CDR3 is TGTGCCATCAGCGGACTAGCGGGAGTGATAGATACGCAGTATTTT.

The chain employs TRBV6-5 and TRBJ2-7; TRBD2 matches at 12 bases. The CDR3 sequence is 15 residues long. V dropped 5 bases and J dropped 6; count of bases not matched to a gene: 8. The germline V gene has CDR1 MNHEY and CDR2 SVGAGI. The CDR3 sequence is CASSPPTSGGGEQYF. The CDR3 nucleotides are TGTGCCAGCAGTCCCCCGACTAGCGGGGGTGGCGAGCAGTACTTC.

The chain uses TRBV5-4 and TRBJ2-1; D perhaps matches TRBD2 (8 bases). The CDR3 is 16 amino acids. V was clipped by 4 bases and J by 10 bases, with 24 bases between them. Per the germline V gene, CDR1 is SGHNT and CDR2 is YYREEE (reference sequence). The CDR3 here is CASSRSGLVKGAEQFF. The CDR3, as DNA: TGTGCCAGCAGCCGCTCGGGACTAGTGAAGGGGGCCGAGCAGTTCTTC.

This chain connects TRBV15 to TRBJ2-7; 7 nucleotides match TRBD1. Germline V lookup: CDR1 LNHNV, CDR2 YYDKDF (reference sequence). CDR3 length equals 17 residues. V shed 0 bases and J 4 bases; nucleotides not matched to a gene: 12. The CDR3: CATSREPRQGTPYEQYF. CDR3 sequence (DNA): TGTGCCACCAGCAGAGAGCCCCGACAGGGAACCCCTTACGAGCAGTACTTC.

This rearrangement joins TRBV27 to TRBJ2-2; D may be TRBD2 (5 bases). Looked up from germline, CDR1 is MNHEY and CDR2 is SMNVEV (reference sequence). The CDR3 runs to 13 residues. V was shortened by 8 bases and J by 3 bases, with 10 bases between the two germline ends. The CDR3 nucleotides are TGTGCCAGCCGCCCTAGCTACACCGGGGAGCTGTTTTTT. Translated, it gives CASRPSYTGELFF.

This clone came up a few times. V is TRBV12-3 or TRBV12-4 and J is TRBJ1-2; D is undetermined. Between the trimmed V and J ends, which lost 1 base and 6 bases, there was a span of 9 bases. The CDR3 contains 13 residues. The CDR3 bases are TGTGCCAGCAGTTTAGTTTCAGTTAATGGCTACACCTTC. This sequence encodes CASSLVSVNGYTF.

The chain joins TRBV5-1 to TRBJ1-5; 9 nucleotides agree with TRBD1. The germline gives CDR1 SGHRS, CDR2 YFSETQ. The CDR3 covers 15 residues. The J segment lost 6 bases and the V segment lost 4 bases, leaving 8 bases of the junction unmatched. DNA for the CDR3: TGCGCCAGCAGCAGGACAGGGGAGATCTCTCAGCCCCAGCATTTT. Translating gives CASSRTGEISQPQHF.

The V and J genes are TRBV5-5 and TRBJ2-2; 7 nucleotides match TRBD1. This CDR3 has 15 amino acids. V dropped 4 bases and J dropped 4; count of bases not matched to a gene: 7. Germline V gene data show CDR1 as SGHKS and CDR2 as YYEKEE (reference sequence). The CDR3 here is CASSPGQPSTGELFF. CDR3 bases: TGTGCCAGCAGCCCGGGACAGCCGAGCACCGGGGAGCTGTTTTTT.

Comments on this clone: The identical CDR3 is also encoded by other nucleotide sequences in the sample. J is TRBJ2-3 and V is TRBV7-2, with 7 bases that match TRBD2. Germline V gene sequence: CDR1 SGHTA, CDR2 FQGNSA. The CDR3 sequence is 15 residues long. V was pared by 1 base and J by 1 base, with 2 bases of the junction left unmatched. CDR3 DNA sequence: TGTGCCAGCAGCTTAGTCGCGGGGGGCACAGATACGCAGTATTTT. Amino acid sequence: CASSLVAGGTDTQYF.

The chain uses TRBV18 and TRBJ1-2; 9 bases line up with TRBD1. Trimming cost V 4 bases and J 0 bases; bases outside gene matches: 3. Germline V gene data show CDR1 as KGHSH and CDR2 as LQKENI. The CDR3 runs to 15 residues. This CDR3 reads CASSQQGAANYGYTF. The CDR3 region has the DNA TGTGCCAGCTCACAACAGGGGGCGGCTAACTATGGCTACACCTTC.

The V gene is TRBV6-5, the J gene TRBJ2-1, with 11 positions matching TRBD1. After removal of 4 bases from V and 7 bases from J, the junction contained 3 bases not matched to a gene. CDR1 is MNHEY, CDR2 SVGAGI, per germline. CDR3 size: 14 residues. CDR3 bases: TGTGCCAGCAGTTGGACAGGGGGCACGAATGAGCAGTTCTTC. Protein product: CASSWTGGTNEQFF.

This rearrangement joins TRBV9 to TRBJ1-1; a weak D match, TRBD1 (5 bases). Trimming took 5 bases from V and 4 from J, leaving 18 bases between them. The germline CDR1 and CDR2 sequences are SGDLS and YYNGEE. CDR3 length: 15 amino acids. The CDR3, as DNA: TGTGCCAGCAGACCGGGACTCGGCGAGGGCACTGAAGCTTTCTTT. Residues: CASRPGLGEGTEAFF. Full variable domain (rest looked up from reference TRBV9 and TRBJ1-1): DSGVTQTPKHLITATGQRVTLRCSPRSGDLSVYWYQQSLDQGLQFLIQYYNGEERAKGNILERFSAQQFPDLHSELNLSSLELGDSALYFCASRPGLGEGTEAFFGQGTRLTVV.

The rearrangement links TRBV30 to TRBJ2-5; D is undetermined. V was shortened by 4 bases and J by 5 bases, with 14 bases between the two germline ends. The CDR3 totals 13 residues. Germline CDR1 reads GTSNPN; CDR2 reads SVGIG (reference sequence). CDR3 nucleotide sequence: TGTGCCTGGACCCTTGAAAACGGGGAGACCCAGTACTTC. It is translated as CAWTLENGETQYF.